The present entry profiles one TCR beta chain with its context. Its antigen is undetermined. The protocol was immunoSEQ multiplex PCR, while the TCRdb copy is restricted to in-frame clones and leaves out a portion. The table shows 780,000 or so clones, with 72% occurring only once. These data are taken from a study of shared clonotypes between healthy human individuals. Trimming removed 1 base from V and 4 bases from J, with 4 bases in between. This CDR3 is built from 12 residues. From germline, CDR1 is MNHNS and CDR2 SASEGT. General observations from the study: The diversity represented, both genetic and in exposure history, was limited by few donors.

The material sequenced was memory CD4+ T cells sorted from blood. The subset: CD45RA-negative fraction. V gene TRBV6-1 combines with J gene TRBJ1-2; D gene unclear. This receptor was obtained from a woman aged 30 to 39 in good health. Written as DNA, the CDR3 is TGTGCCAGCAGTGAAGTACTCTATGGCTACACCTTC. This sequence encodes CASSEVLYGYTF.